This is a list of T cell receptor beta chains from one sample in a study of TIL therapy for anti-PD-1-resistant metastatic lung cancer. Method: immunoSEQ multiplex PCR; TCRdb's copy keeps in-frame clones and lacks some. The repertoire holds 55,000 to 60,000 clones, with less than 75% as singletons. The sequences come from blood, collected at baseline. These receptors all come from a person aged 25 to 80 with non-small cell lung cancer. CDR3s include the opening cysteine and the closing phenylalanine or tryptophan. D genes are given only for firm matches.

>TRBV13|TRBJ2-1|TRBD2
CASSLTGTSGYEQFF
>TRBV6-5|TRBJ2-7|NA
CASSYDYRAYEQYF
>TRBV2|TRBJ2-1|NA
CASSFSGYEQFF
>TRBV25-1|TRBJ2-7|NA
CASSLPGHYEQYF
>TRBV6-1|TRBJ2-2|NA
CASRARMNTGELFF
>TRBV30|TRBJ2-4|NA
CAWSRANEAKNIQYF
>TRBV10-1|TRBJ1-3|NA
CASSESINGNTIYF
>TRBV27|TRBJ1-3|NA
CASSLNAETSGNTIYF
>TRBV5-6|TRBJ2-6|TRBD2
CASSFSLAGISGANVLTF
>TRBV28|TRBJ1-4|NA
CASRVLGYEKLFF
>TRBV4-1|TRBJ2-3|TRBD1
CASSQGTGLSRSSTDTQYF
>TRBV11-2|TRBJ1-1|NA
CASKLDRGTQLLNTEAFF